This T cell receptor beta chain was sequenced for a study of T cell responses to AZD1222 COVID-19 vaccine. Study observations and caveats: Repertoire sampling occurred only after the peak T cell response. Unmutated regions of variants are reportedly targeted by nearly half of spike-specific TCRs. The study found Spike-specific TCR breadth and depth rose after two AZD1222 doses.

As concerns this clone: Its cognate antigen is unknown.

TCRdb keeps only in-frame clones here, not all; method: immunoSEQ multiplex PCR. The sample has about 86,000 clones; roughly 90% are singletons. Material: peripheral blood, obtained on day 0 of AZD1222 vaccination. This receptor was identified in an adult in good health.

The CDR3 reads CASSEVQGSAGNTIYF. Here the CDR3 DNA reads TGTGCCAGCAGTGAAGTCCAGGGTTCCGCTGGAAACACCATATATTTT. This chain links TRBV2 with TRBJ1-3; possible D gene TRBD1, 5 bases. The CDR3 length is 16 residues. Germline loops: CDR1 SNHLY, CDR2 FYNNEI. The V end was cut by 1 base, the J end by 2 bases, with 12 bases between.